This passage covers 17 T cell receptor beta chains from one sample sequenced in a study of blood T cell repertoires in COVID-19. TCRdb's table, derived via immunoSEQ multiplex PCR, lists solely in-frame clones and lacks some. The sample includes over 250,000 clones, about 90% of them seen just once. Specimen: peripheral blood. These receptors were obtained from a person under 35 with COVID-19, enrolled during active disease.

V gene TRBV6-6 combines with J gene TRBJ1-5; possible D gene TRBD1, 5 bases. Deletions cut 2 bases from V and 4 bases from J, with 9 bases between. The CDR3 runs 14 residues. Germline CDR1 MNHNY, CDR2 SVGAGI (reference sequence). CDR3 in amino acids: CASSYRGGNQPQHF. The CDR3 region has the DNA TGTGCCAGCAGTTACAGGGGTGGAAATCAGCCCCAGCATTTT.

This clone has just a few counts. The genes are TRBV3-1 (or the pseudogene TRBV3-2) and TRBJ1-5; possibly TRBD1 for D (6 bases). The CDR3 covers 12 residues. Trimming pared 4 bases from V and 9 bases from J, leaving 10 bases between. Germline loops: CDR1 LGHDT, CDR2 YNNKEL (reference sequence). The CDR3 here is CASSRQDGPQHF. As DNA, the CDR3 is TGTGCCAGCAGCCGACAGGACGGGCCCCAGCATTTT.

The V gene is TRBV20-1, the J gene TRBJ2-3; D is unresolved. Germline CDR1 DFQATT, CDR2 SNEGSKA (reference sequence). The CDR3 is 11 residues long. V lost 5 bases and J lost 4, with 7 bases in between. CDR3: CSAFISDTQYF. The DNA for the CDR3 is TGCAGTGCTTTTATATCAGATACGCAGTATTTT.

This clone was detected only a few times. V gene TRBV6-6 combines with J gene TRBJ1-5; 7 nucleotides match TRBD1. This CDR3 has 14 residues. V was pared by 3 bases and J by 4 bases, with 3 bases of the junction left unmatched. The germline CDR1 and CDR2 sequences are MNHNY and SVGAGI (reference sequence). CDR3 coding DNA: TGTGCCAGCAGTTATCAGGGGGGTAATCAGCCCCAGCATTTT. Translation gives CASSYQGGNQPQHF.

The chain couples TRBV11-2 to TRBJ2-7; 9 positions agree with TRBD1. The CDR3 loop spans 16 amino acids. After removal of 5 bases from V and 1 base from J, the junction contained 9 bases not matched to a gene. CDR1 and CDR2 from the germline V gene are SGHAT and FQNNGV. CDR3 nucleotide sequence: TGTGCCAGCAGCCTTACCGGGACAGGGATTTCCTACGAGCAGTACTTC. This translates into CASSLTGTGISYEQYF.

The chain recombines TRBV24-1 with TRBJ1-3; D is unclear. Germline V gene sequence: CDR1 KGHDR, CDR2 SFDVKD. The CDR3 consists of 17 residues. V was clipped by 5 bases and J by 5 bases, with 21 bases between them. The CDR3 protein is CATSGAATRVRRNTIYF. In DNA form, the CDR3 reads TGTGCCACCAGTGGGGCGGCCACGAGGGTTCGGAGAAACACCATATATTTT.

The V gene is TRBV6-6, the J gene TRBJ1-2; no clear D gene. Germline V gene data show CDR1 as MNHNY and CDR2 as SVGAGI (reference sequence). Trimming stripped 10 bases from V and 2 bases from J, with 20 bases between. The CDR3 is made up of 15 amino acids. The CDR3 spells CATSMGGAQNYGYTF. In DNA, the CDR3 is TGTGCCACCTCGATGGGAGGCGCACAAAACTATGGCTACACCTTC.

The rearrangement uses TRBV11-2 and TRBJ2-3; 7 positions agree with TRBD2. Germline assignment: CDR1 SGHAT and CDR2 FQNNGV. V gave up 5 bases and J gave up 0 bases; unmatched junction bases: 11. This CDR3 comprises 17 residues. The CDR3 DNA is TGTGCCAGCAGCCGAATGCCTAGCGGTTCTAGCACAGATACGCAGTATTTT. It encodes CASSRMPSGSSTDTQYF.

DNA of the CDR3: TGTGCCAGCAGTTATTCTTTGCTAAACCGAGGAGAGACCCAGTACTTC. This encodes CASSYSLLNRGETQYF. V usage is TRBV6-2 or TRBV6-3 and J usage is TRBJ2-5; D remains unclear. The CDR3 totals 16 residues. CDR1 MNHEY and CDR2 SVGEGT come from the germline V gene. Trimming pared 3 bases from V and 4 bases from J, leaving 18 bases between.

This clone was seen just once. This rearrangement joins TRBV6-1 to TRBJ2-2; weak D call: TRBD2 (5 bases). V was clipped by 3 bases and J by 6 bases, with 14 bases between them. The CDR3 is made up of 15 amino acids. The germline gives CDR1 MNHNS, CDR2 SASEGT. CDR3 in amino acids: CASSEFEGRPGELFF. The CDR3 DNA follows: TGTGCCAGCAGTGAGTTTGAGGGTCGGCCCGGGGAGCTGTTTTTT.

The V and J genes are TRBV11-2 and TRBJ2-7, with 11 bases that match TRBD1. The trim removed 1 base at V and 0 bases at J, leaving 8 bases unmatched. The germline V gene has CDR1 SGHAT and CDR2 FQNNGV. CDR3 size: 18 residues. CDR3 bases: TGTGCCAGCAGCTTAGCTGGACAGGGGGCCTTCCTCTCCTACGAGCAGTACTTC. Protein sequence: CASSLAGQGAFLSYEQYF. The whole variable domain, remainder taken from reference TRBV11-2 and TRBJ2-7, is EAGVAQSPRYKIIEKRQSVAFWCNPISGHATLYWYQQILGQGPKLLIQFQNNGVVDDSQLPKDRFSAERLKGVDSTLKIQPAKLEDSAVYLCASSLAGQGAFLSYEQYFGPGTRLTVT.

This chain joins TRBV28 and TRBJ2-5, with 9 bases fitting TRBD1. Looked up from germline, CDR1 is MDHEN and CDR2 is SYDVKM. CDR3 length: 14 amino acids. Trimming cost V 5 bases and J 5 bases; bases outside gene matches: 6. CDR3: CASSTRTGEETQYF. The CDR3 coding sequence is TGTGCCAGCAGTACAAGGACAGGGGAGGAGACCCAGTACTTC.

The chain employs TRBV6-2 or TRBV6-3 and TRBJ1-4; D may be TRBD1 (6 bases). V lost 6 bases to trimming and J lost 8 bases, with 19 bases between them. Germline V lookup: CDR1 MNHEY, CDR2 SVGEGT. The CDR3 loop spans 15 amino acids. The CDR3: CASSPTGTMGEKLFF. The CDR3 DNA follows: TGTGCCAGCAGCCCAACCGGGACAATGGGCGAAAAACTGTTTTTT.

The gene calls are TRBV3-1 (or the pseudogene TRBV3-2) and TRBJ1-2; TRBD1 is a possible D gene (5 bases). Looked up from germline, CDR1 is LGHDT and CDR2 is YNNKEL (reference sequence). Trimming stripped 4 bases from V and 4 bases from J, with 16 bases between. The CDR3 contains 15 residues. CDR3 in amino acids: CASSPSGRALYGYTF. The CDR3 DNA sequence: TGTGCCAGCAGCCCCTCAGGCAGGGCCCTCTATGGCTACACCTTC.

This chain uses TRBV6-5 with TRBJ1-1, with D unclear. Trimming removed 0 bases from V and 5 bases from J, with 7 bases in between. Germline values: CDR1 MNHEY, CDR2 SVGAGI. The CDR3 runs 13 residues. The CDR3 here is CASSYSRHTEAFF. The CDR3 bases are TGTGCCAGCAGTTACTCGAGGCATACTGAAGCTTTCTTT.

This chain links TRBV18 with TRBJ2-5, with 8 bases that match TRBD1. The CDR3 runs 13 residues. The V and J ends lost 2 bases and 4 bases, in that order; junction bases with no gene match: 0. Germline-derived CDR1 and CDR2 are KGHSH and LQKENI. Written as DNA, the CDR3 is TGTGCCAGCTCACCAGGACAGGGAGAGACCCAGTACTTC. Translated: CASSPGQGETQYF.

The rearrangement links TRBV3-1 (or the pseudogene TRBV3-2) to TRBJ2-7; tentatively, D is TRBD2 (5 bases). Trimming removed 0 bases at V and 4 bases at J, with 7 bases between. This CDR3 is 13 amino acids long. Germline V CDR1 and CDR2: LGHDT, YNNKEL (reference sequence). CDR3 residues: CASSQDEGYEQYF. DNA of the CDR3: TGTGCCAGCAGCCAAGATGAGGGTTACGAGCAGTACTTC.